Below, one TCR beta chain is given with its context. Reverse transcription of about 0.45 to 1 ug RNA was performed with random hexamers. Amplification of TCR beta CDR3 across 54 Vbeta and 13 Jbeta was performed with immunoSEQ multiplex PCR. TCRdb re-called the immunoSEQ multiplex PCR reads through MiXCR, storing one row per CDR3 protein. The sample has about 140,000 distinct CDR3 sequences, roughly 94% seen once. TCR beta sequencing covered blood CD8+ and CD4+ T cells. Negative isolation was applied to CD8+ and CD4+ T cells, and FACS enrichment was applied to TEMRA cells. This sample was included in a study of CD8 T cells in Susac syndrome. With 5 bases clipped from V and 4 bases from J, the junction kept 6 bases outside the gene matches. The CDR3 runs to 14 residues. Germline CDR1 reads GTSNPN; CDR2 reads SVGIG (reference sequence).

The origin of this receptor is a human donor in good health. The material sequenced was CD4+ T cells from PBMCs. The chain recombines TRBV30 with TRBJ1-5; 9 bases match TRBD1. The CDR3 sequence is CAWAKDRGNQPQHF. The CDR3 DNA is TGTGCCTGGGCCAAGGACAGGGGAAATCAGCCCCAGCATTTT.